This T cell receptor beta chain was recovered during a study of quantifying T cell responses using KT2 cells. Study overall: cDNA was made from DNase-treated RNA using alpha and beta constant primers.

Study results and limitations: Very high KT2 spike-in numbers caused saturation in KT2 sequence detection. KT2 clone alpha and beta sequence counts scaled linearly with input KT2 cell number.

The sample is PBMC spiked with counted cells of clone KT2. The cDNA 3' end received a ligated oligonucleotide with a UMI. The first PCR ran approximately 4 cycles with an equimolar RC1.1 and RC1.2 beta primer mix. Separate processing of TCR alpha and beta chains began at the second PCR. Each CDR3 protein gets one entry after TCRdb re-called the UMI-ligation and nested PCR reads with MiXCR. The sample records tens of thousands of distinct CDR3 sequences, roughly 11% being singletons. Germline CDR1 SQVTM, CDR2 ANQGSEA. CDR3 length equals 14 residues. V was clipped by 5 bases and J by 7 bases, with 18 bases between them. With respect to this clonotype: What it binds is unknown.

The receptor comes from a human donor. This chain joins TRBV29-1 and TRBJ2-1; D could derive from TRBD1 or TRBD2 (6 bases each). Sequenced input: PBMCs spiked with cells of the T cell clone KT2. The CDR3 reads CSVIGGLSGNEQFF. In DNA, the CDR3 is TGCAGCGTTATAGGGGGGTTGTCGGGGAATGAGCAGTTCTTC.